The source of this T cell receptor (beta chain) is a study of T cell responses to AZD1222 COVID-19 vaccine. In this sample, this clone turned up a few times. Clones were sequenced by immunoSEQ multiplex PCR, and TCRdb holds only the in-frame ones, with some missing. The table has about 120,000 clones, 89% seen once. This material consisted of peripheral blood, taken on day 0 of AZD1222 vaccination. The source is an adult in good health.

CDR3 residues: CASSLALELGDSNQPQHF. The CDR3 DNA reads TGTGCCAGCAGCTTAGCGCTTGAATTGGGAGATAGCAATCAGCCCCAGCATTTT. V usage is TRBV7-2 and J usage is TRBJ1-5, with unresolved D. V lost 0 bases, J lost 0 bases, and 15 bases lay in between. Germline lookup yields CDR1 SGHTA and CDR2 FQGNSA. CDR3 length: 18 amino acids.